This entry lists 18 T cell receptor beta chains sequenced from one sample in a study of T cells in tumors after PD-1 blockade. Only in-frame clones appear in the TCRdb table, and some are missing; sequencing was by immunoSEQ multiplex PCR. The table has roughly 12,000 clones, approximately 63% seen once. The sample in question was tumor tissue, obtained before anti-PD-1 treatment. The receptors shown here come from a human donor with basal cell carcinoma.

This rearrangement joins TRBV30 to TRBJ1-2; 7 bases line up with TRBD1. CDR3 length equals 16 residues. CDR1 GTSNPN and CDR2 SVGIG come from the germline V gene (reference sequence). The V and J ends lost 4 bases and 2 bases, in that order; junction bases with no gene match: 13. The CDR3 sequence is CAWTREGAGGNYGYTF. CDR3 DNA: TGTGCCTGGACCCGCGAGGGGGCAGGGGGAAACTATGGCTACACCTTC.

This chain connects TRBV2 to TRBJ1-5, with D hard to call. Germline V gene lookup returns CDR1 SNHLY and CDR2 FYNNEI. This CDR3 contains 14 residues. V was clipped by 7 bases and J by 0 bases, with 10 bases between them. CDR3 bases: TGTGCCAGCACGATGGCGTATAGCAATCAGCCCCAGCATTTT. Translating gives CASTMAYSNQPQHF.

By share, this clone ranks as medium-sized. V and J are TRBV14 and TRBJ2-3; 11 bases fit TRBD2. This CDR3 has 17 residues. CDR1 and CDR2 (germline): SGHDN, FVKESK. V shed 4 bases, J shed 1 base, and the junction held 7 bases outside the gene matches. DNA for the CDR3: TGTGCCAGCAGCCGGCGAAGACTAGCGGGACGCACAGATACGCAGTATTTT. It encodes CASSRRRLAGRTDTQYF.

The chain has TRBV28 and TRBJ1-5, with TRBD1 identical over 10 bases. The CDR3 is 14 amino acids. CDR1 and CDR2 (germline): MDHEN, SYDVKM. Unmatched junction bases numbered 2, after V lost 5 bases and J lost 4 bases. The CDR3 region is CASSLGQGNQPQHF. CDR3 DNA: TGTGCCAGCAGTCTGGGACAGGGGAATCAGCCCCAGCATTTT.

The chain has TRBV24-1 and TRBJ2-4; 9 bases line up with TRBD1. Germline V gives CDR1 KGHDR, CDR2 SFDVKD. The CDR3 loop spans 15 amino acids. Trimming cost V 4 bases and J 7 bases; bases outside gene matches: 7. CDR3 coding DNA: TGTGCCACCAGTGACCACCCCGGGACAGGGAACATTCAGTACTTC. Its protein is CATSDHPGTGNIQYF.

To note about this clone: A junction boundary mismatches the germline segment, possibly from a read error. The chain combines TRBV15 with TRBJ1-6; D call uncertain. CDR3 length equals 14 residues. The germline V gene has CDR1 LNHNV and CDR2 YYDKDF (reference sequence). The CDR3 region has the DNA TGTGCCACCAGCGGGAGCTCCTATAATTCACTCCTCCACTTT. This sequence encodes CATSGSSYNSLLHF.

The V and J genes are TRBV15 and TRBJ1-2; D may be TRBD1 (6 bases). Germline CDR1 LNHNV, CDR2 YYDKDF (reference sequence). The CDR3 extends over 16 amino acids. The ends were cut back, 0 bases at V and 2 bases at J, with 13 bases in the middle. The CDR3 protein is CATSRDARGANYGYTF. In DNA, the CDR3 is TGTGCCACCAGCAGAGACGCACGGGGGGCGAACTATGGCTACACCTTC.

The CDR3 spells CASSPLGANVLTF. The DNA for the CDR3 is TGCGCCAGCAGCCCGCTCGGGGCCAACGTCCTGACTTTC. The chain is built from TRBV4-3 and TRBJ2-6; D unresolved. Germline V CDR1 and CDR2: LGHNA, YSLEER. Between the trimmed V and J ends, which lost 4 bases and 4 bases, there was a span of 5 bases. The CDR3 length is 13 residues.

This clone was detected only once. The chain joins TRBV15 to TRBJ1-2; D remains ambiguous. Between the trimmed V and J ends, which lost 0 bases and 4 bases, there was a span of 12 bases. The germline CDR1 and CDR2 sequences are LNHNV and YYDKDF (reference sequence). The CDR3 sequence is 15 residues long. CDR3 loop: CATSRDLFSSYGYTF. CDR3 sequence (DNA): TGTGCCACCAGCAGAGATCTCTTCTCAAGCTATGGCTACACCTTC.

The chain carries TRBV29-1 and TRBJ2-2, with D possibly being TRBD1 (5 bases). Germline V gene sequence: CDR1 SQVTM, CDR2 ANQGSEA. The V gene lost 3 bases and the J gene lost 6 bases, with 8 bases spanning the gap. This CDR3 has 12 residues. The CDR3 here is CSVDPGSGELFF. The CDR3 region has the DNA TGCAGCGTTGACCCAGGGTCCGGGGAGCTGTTTTTT.

This chain joins TRBV4-3 and TRBJ2-6; no reliable D call. V was cut by 2 bases and J by 2 bases, with 4 bases left in between. The CDR3 is 14 residues long. Germline-derived CDR1 and CDR2 are LGHNA and YSLEER. CDR3 loop: CASSQYPGANVLTF. Here the CDR3 DNA reads TGCGCCAGCAGCCAATACCCTGGGGCCAACGTCCTGACTTTC.

This chain links TRBV21-1 with TRBJ2-3; the D call in the table, TRBD2, was not verified against the DNA. TRBV21-1 is an annotated pseudogene. The CDR3 loop spans 12 amino acids. The CDR3 spells CASSAVLDTQYF. The CDR3 DNA is TGTGCCAGCAGCGCGGTCCTGGATACGCAGTATTTT.

There are a few counts of this clone. V gene TRBV19 combines with J gene TRBJ1-1; D possibly corresponds to TRBD1 (5 bases). Trimming stripped 5 bases from V and 0 bases from J, with 10 bases between. The CDR3 extends over 14 amino acids. Germline CDR1 reads LNHDA; CDR2 reads SQIVND (reference sequence). CDR3 in DNA: TGTGCCAGTAGTTCGGGACGGTTGAACACTGAAGCTTTCTTT. Translating gives CASSSGRLNTEAFF. Combining the CDR3 with reference TRBV19 and TRBJ1-1 gives the whole variable domain DGGITQSPKYLFRKEGQNVTLSCEQNLNHDAMYWYRQDPGQGLRLIYYSQIVNDFQKGDIAEGYSVSREKKESFPLTVTSAQKNPTAFYLCASSSGRLNTEAFFGQGTRLTVV.

Relative to its sample, this clone is medium-sized. The chain links TRBV18 to TRBJ1-5; no clear D gene. The germline V and J ends were trimmed by 3 bases and 7 bases, with 10 bases remaining between them. This CDR3 is built from 13 residues. Germline lookup yields CDR1 KGHSH and CDR2 LQKENI. The CDR3 is CASSPGKEQPQHF. CDR3 bases: TGTGCCAGCTCACCGGGGAAGGAACAGCCCCAGCATTTT.

This chain joins TRBV6-2 or TRBV6-3 and TRBJ2-7; D possibly corresponds to TRBD2 (6 bases). V lost 2 bases and J lost 4, with 15 bases in between. The CDR3 is 15 amino acids. Germline values: CDR1 MNHEY, CDR2 SVGEGT. CDR3 protein: CASSYVRETHYEQYF. The CDR3 DNA reads TGTGCCAGCAGTTACGTACGGGAGACGCATTACGAGCAGTACTTC.

V is TRBV9 and J is TRBJ2-3; D unclear. The germline gives CDR1 SGDLS, CDR2 YYNGEE. Trimming removed 5 bases at V and 0 bases at J, with 4 bases between. CDR3 size: 12 residues. As DNA, the CDR3 is TGTGCCAGCAGTCCCAGCACAGATACGCAGTATTTT. Its translation is CASSPSTDTQYF.

This clone was seen more than once but under ten times. The genes are TRBV19 and TRBJ1-4, with 7 bases matching TRBD1. Germline V gene data show CDR1 as LNHDA and CDR2 as SQIVND (reference sequence). J gave up 5 bases and V 3 bases, and 6 bases lay outside the gene matches. The CDR3 runs 15 residues. CDR3 DNA sequence: TGTGCCAGTAGTATTAGGGGGCCAGGAAATGAAAAACTGTTTTTT. The encoded protein is CASSIRGPGNEKLFF.

This clone was recorded only once. The V call is TRBV27, the J call TRBJ2-1; the match to TRBD2 covers 7 bases. V shed 8 bases and J 5 bases; nucleotides not matched to a gene: 15. The CDR3 is 16 residues long. The V gene's germline CDR1 is MNHEY and CDR2 SMNVEV (reference sequence). CDR3 sequence (DNA): TGTGCCAGCCGGAGCCATCTAGCGGCCTTGGACAATGAGCAGTTCTTC. Translated, it gives CASRSHLAALDNEQFF.